This TCR beta chain is drawn from a study of response to subunit inactivated influenza vaccine. This clonotype was seen a handful of times. Its antigen is still unknown. Via MiXCR, TCRdb re-called the RT-PCR reads, giving one row per CDR3 protein. The sample consists of roughly 650,000 distinct CDR3 sequences, approximately 14% of them appearing once. The CDR3 consists of 13 residues. Per the germline V gene, CDR1 is SGHTA and CDR2 is FQGNSA. The junction had 3 bases not matched to a gene; V was cut back by 5 bases and J by 4 bases. Study-wide results and limits: The authors suggested that every seasonal influenza vaccination recruits few new T cells.

The chain couples TRBV7-2 to TRBJ1-1, with 8 nucleotides matching TRBD1. The clonotype was recovered from a man aged 45 to 65 who received an inactivated influenza vaccine. Sequenced material: PBMCs from blood, taken around 14 days before vaccination. This CDR3 is CASSRDRRTEAFF. The CDR3 bases are TGTGCCAGCAGCCGGGACAGGCGCACTGAAGCTTTCTTT.